The entry below describes one T cell receptor (beta chain). The specificity of this receptor is unknown. Base quality data are lacking; no much larger clone is found one base away. The data stem from a study of T cell responses to AZD1222 COVID-19 vaccine (dated by TCRdb to the early 2020s). About the investigation overall: TCR sequencing covered over 230 trial participants: 200 to 210 given two doses of AZD1222 and 26 given two doses of MenACWY control vaccine. Trial participants were enrolled into age subgroups of 18-55, 56-69 and 70-plus years, which contained around 150, 29 and 61 TCR-sequenced participants, respectively. General study outcomes and caveats: Conclusions about previously exposed vaccinees are limited, since just five or six AZD1222 recipients were seropositive for SARS-CoV-2 at baseline. Reportedly, close to half of the unique spike-specific TCRs recognized epitopes lying outside the regions that are mutated in the B.1.351 and B.1.1.7 variants. After two AZD1222 doses, both the breadth and the depth of spike-specific TCRs were significantly higher than at day 0 and than in MenACWY recipients. No day 14 peak-response samples were available, so repertoires were characterized only after the peak T cell response. The whole spike protein was spanned by vaccine-associated CD4 TCRs, and dominant responses were seen in regions 160-218 and 743-854. Participants were mostly white British, with more females than males. The authors suggested clonal diversity may have been underestimated. In the small 56-69-year group, the increase in depth fell short of significance, most likely because of low power.

V and J lose 3 bases and 8 bases, and a span of 11 bases separates them. From the cysteine through the phenylalanine, the CDR3 covers 13 amino acids. Only CDR3 DNA remains: 39 bases, in frame from the first base. Interpreted using the paper, the time point label stands for: about 28 days (+/-7) after the second vaccine dose. AZD1222 recipients given second doses at about 4 weeks or at about 12 weeks were pooled, since spike-specific TCR depth and breadth were not found to differ between the two schedules. The vaccinee samples were drawn from two UK trials, COV001 and COV002, one of which was a single-blind randomized controlled phase 2/3 trial testing AZD1222 (ChAdOx1 nCoV-19) in healthy adults. For TCRbeta chain sequencing, PBMC samples from trial participants were taken at day 0 and at day 28 after the second dose. The CDR3 regions of human TCRbeta chains were analyzed by immunosequencing. The original methods were these. TCRs in the repertoires were matched against a reference library of SARS-CoV-2-specific TCRs that had been generated with the MIRA antigen-specificity platform. Breadth was defined as the fraction of unique TCRs that were SARS-CoV-2-associated. Depth was defined as the fraction of total T cells that were SARS-CoV-2-associated. Using the MIRA data, every spike-specific TCR was mapped to the spike region that the TCR reacted to and assigned to either a CD4 or a CD8 class. Log10-transformed breadth and depth values were compared by one-way ANOVA with Sidak's multiple comparisons tests. As stored in TCRdb, this immuneACCESS dataset retains in-frame rearrangements with V and J assigned. A fraction of the clones does not appear; measured against another copy, unresolved V genes explain less than half of the discrepancy, and the remainder lacks a known reason. For V, J and clone size, that table is used; D and trimming come from the DNA. The sample table shows about 110,000 clones, and approximately 92% are seen once. The ten largest clones represent about two fifths of the sample.

This TCR was sampled from an adult who received the AZD1222 COVID-19 vaccine. The V and J genes are TRBV12-3 or TRBV12-4 and TRBJ2-1, with the D gene too uncertain to name. The specimen comprised peripheral blood, sampled 28 days after the second AZD1222 dose. DNA sequence: TGTGCCAGCAGTTTTAGAGGTGGAGATGAGCAGTTCTTC. Translated, this gives CASSFRGGDEQFF.